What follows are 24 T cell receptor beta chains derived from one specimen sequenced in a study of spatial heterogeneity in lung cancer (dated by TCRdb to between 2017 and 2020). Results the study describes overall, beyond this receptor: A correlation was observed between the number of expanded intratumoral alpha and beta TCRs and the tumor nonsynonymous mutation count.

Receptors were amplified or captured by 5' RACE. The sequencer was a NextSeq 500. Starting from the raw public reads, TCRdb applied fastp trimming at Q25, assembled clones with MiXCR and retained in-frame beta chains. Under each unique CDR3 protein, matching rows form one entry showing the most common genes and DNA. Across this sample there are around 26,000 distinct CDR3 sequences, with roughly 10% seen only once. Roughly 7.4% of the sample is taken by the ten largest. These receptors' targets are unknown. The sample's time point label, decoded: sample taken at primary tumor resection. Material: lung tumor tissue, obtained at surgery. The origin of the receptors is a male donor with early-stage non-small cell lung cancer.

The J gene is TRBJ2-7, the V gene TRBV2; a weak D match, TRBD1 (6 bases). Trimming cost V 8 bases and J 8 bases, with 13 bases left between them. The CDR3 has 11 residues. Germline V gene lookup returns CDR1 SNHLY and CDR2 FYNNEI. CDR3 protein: CASLGGQKQYF. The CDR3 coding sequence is TGTGCCAGCTTGGGCGGACAGAAGCAGTACTTC.

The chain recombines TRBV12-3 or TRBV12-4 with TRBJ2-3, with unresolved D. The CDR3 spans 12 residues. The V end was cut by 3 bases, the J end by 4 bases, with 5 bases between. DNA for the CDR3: TGTGCCAGCAGTTTCACATCAGATACGCAGTATTTT. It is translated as CASSFTSDTQYF.

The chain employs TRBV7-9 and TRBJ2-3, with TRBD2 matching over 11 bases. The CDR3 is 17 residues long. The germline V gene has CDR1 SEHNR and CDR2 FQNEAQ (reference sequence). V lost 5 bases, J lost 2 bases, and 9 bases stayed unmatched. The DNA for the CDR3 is TGTGCCAGCAGCCCTCGACTAGCGGGGACCTTCACAGATACGCAGTATTTT. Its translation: CASSPRLAGTFTDTQYF.

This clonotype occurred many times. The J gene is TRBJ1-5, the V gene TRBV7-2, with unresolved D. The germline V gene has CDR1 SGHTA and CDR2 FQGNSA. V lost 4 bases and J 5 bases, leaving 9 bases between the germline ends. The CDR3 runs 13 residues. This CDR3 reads CASSSQRYQPQHF. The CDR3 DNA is TGTGCCAGCAGCTCACAGAGGTATCAGCCCCAGCATTTT.

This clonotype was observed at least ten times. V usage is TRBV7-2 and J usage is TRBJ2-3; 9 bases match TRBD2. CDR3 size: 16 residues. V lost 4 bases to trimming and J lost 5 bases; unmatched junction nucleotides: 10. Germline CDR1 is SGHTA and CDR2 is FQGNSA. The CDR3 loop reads CASSSAAGGPGDTQYF. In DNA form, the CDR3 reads TGTGCCAGCAGCTCAGCGGCGGGAGGGCCAGGAGATACGCAGTATTTT.

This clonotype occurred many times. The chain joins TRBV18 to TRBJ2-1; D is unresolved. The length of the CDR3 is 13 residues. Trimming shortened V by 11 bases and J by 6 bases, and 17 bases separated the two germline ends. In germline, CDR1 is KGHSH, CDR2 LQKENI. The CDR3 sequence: CAGLPQSGNEQFF. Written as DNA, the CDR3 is TGTGCCGGGCTACCCCAGAGTGGCAATGAGCAGTTCTTC.

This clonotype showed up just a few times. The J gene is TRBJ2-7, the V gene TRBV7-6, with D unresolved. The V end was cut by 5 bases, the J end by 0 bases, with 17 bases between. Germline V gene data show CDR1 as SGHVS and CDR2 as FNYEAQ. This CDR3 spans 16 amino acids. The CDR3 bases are TGTGCCAGCAGCGCCCGAAACATGGACCTCTCCTACGAGCAGTACTTC. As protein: CASSARNMDLSYEQYF.

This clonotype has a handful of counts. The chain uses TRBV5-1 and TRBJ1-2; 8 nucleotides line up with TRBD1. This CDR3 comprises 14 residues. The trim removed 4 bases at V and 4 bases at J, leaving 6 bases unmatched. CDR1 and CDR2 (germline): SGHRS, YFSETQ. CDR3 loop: CASSLQDRGYGYTF. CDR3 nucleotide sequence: TGCGCCAGCAGCCTCCAAGACAGGGGCTATGGCTACACCTTC. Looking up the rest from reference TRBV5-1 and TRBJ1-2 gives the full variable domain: KAGVTQTPRYLIKTRGQQVTLSCSPISGHRSVSWYQQTPGQGLQFLFEYFSETQRNKGNFPGRFSGRQFSNSRSEMNVSTLELGDSALYLCASSLQDRGYGYTFGSGTRLTVV.

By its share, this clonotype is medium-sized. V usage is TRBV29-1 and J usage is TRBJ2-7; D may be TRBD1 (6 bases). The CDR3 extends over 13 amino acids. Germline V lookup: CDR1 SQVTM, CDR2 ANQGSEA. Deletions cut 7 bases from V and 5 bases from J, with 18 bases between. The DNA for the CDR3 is TGCAGCGCCGATGGGCAGGGGTCGGACGAGCAGTACTTC. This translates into CSADGQGSDEQYF.

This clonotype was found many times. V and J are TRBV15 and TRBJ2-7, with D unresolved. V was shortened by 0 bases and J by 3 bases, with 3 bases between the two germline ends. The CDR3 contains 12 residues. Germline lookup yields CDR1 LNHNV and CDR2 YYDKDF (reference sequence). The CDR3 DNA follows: TGTGCCACCAGCAGAGACAACTACGAGCAGTACTTC. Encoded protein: CATSRDNYEQYF. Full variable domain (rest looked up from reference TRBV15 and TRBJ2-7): DAMVIQNPRYQVTQFGKPVTLSCSQTLNHNVMYWYQQKSSQAPKLLFHYYDKDFNNEADTPDNFQSRRPNTSFCFLDIRSPGLGDTAMYLCATSRDNYEQYFGPGTRLTVT.

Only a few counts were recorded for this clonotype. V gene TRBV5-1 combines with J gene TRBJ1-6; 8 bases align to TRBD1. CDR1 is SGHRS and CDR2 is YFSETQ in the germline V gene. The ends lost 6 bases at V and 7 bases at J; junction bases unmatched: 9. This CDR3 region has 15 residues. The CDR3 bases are TGCGCCAGCAACTCGGGACAGGACGAAAATTCACCCCTCCACTTT. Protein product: CASNSGQDENSPLHF.

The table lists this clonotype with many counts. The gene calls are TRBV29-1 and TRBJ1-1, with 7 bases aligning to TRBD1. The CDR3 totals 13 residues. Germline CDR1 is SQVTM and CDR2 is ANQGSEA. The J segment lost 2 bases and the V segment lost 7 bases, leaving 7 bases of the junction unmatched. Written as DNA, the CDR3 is TGCAGCGGGTGGGGGACAGCCAACACTGAAGCTTTCTTT. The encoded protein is CSGWGTANTEAFF.

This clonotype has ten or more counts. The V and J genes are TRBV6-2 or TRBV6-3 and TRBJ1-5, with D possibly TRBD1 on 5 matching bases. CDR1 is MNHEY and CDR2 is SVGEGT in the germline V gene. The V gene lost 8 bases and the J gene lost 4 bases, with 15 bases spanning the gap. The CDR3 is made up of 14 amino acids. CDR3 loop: CASGGGTPNQPQHF. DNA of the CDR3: TGTGCCAGCGGCGGGGGAACGCCAAATCAGCCCCAGCATTTT.

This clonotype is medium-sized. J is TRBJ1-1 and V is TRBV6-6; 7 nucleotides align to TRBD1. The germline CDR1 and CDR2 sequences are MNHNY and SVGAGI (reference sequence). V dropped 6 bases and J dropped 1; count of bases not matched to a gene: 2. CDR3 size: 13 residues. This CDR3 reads CASRRTGNTEAFF. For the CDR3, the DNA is TGTGCCAGCAGGCGGACAGGGAACACTGAAGCTTTCTTT.

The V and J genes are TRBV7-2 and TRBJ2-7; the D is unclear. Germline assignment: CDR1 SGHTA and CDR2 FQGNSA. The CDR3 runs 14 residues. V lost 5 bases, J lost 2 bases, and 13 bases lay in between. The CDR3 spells CASSIRPDTYEQYF. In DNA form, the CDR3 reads TGTGCCAGCAGCATAAGACCAGATACCTACGAGCAGTACTTC.

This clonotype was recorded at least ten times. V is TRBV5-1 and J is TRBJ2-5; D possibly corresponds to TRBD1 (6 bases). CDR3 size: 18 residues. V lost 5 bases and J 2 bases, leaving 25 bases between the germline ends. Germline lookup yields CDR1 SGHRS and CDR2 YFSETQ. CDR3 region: CASSPGDGTSGLQETQYF. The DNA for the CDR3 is TGCGCCAGCAGTCCTGGGGACGGGACATCGGGATTACAAGAGACCCAGTACTTC.

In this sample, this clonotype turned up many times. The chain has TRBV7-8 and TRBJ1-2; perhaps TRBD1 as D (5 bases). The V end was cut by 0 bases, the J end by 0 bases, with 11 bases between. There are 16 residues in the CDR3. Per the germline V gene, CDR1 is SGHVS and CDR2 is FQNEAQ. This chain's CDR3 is CASSLARDGPNYGYTF. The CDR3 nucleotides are TGTGCCAGCAGCTTAGCGCGGGACGGGCCTAACTATGGCTACACCTTC.

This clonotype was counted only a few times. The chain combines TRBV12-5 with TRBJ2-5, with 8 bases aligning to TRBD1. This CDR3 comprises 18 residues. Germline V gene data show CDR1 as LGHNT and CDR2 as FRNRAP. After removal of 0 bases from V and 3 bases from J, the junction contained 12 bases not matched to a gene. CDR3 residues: CASGLVQLGTGKKETQYF. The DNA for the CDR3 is TGTGCTAGTGGTTTGGTACAATTGGGGACAGGAAAAAAAGAGACCCAGTACTTC.

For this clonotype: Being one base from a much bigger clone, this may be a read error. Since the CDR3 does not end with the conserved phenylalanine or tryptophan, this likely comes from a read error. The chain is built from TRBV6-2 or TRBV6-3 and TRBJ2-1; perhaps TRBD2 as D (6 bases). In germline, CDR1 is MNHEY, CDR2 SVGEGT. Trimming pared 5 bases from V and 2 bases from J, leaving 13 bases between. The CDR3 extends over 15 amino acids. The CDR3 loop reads CASSPGTSTYNEQFS. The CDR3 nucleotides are TGTGCCAGCAGTCCCGGGACTTCCACCTACAATGAGCAGTTCTCC.

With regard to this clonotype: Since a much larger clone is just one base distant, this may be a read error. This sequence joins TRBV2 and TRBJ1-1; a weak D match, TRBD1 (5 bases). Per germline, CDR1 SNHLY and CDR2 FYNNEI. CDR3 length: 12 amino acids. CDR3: CTSSVRGTEAFF. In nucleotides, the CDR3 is TGTACCAGCAGTGTAAGGGGCACTGAAGCTTTCTTT.

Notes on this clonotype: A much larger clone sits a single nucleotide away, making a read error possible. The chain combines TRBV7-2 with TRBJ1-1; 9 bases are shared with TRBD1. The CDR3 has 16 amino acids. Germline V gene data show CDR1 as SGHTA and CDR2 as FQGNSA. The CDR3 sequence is CASSLTAGTGSTEPFF. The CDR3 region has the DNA TGTGCCAGCAGCTTGACCGCCGGGACAGGGTCCACTGAACCTTTCTTT.

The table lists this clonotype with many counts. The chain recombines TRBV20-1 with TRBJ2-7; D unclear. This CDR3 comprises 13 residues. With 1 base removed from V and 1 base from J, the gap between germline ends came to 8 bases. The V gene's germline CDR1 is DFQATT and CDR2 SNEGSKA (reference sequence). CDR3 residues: CSARGSVSYEQYF. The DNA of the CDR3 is TGCAGTGCTAGAGGGAGTGTTTCCTACGAGCAGTACTTC.

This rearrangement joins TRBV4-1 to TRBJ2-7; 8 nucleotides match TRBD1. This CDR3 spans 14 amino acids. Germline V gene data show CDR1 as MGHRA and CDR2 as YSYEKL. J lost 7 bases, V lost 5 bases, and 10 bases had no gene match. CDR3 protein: CASSSRTGPWEQYF. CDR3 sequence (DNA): TGCGCCAGCAGCAGCCGGACAGGGCCCTGGGAGCAGTACTTC.

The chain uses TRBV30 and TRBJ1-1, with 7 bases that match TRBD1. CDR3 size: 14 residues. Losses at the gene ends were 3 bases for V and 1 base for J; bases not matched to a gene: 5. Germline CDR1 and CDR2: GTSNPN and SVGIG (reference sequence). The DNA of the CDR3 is TGTGCCTGGAGATTTGACAGGGAGAACACTGAAGCTTTCTTT. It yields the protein CAWRFDRENTEAFF.